The 2 T cell receptor beta chains reported below all come from one sample, sequenced in a study of cytomegalovirus exposure and HLA in healthy donors. A multiplex PCR was run with 60 Vbeta primers and 13 Jbeta primers. Method: immunoSEQ multiplex PCR; TCRdb's copy keeps in-frame clones and lacks some. The data show approximately 170,000 clones, with around 85% seen just once and approximately 1.2% held by the top ten. Material for sequencing was PBMCs. These receptors all come from a middle-aged man in good health and CMV-seropositive.

This chain connects TRBV4-2 to TRBJ2-7; 8 positions match TRBD2. The CDR3 contains 17 residues. J lost 1 base, V lost 0 bases, and 8 bases had no gene match. Germline CDR1 is LGHNA and CDR2 is YNFKEQ. The CDR3 nucleotides read TGTGCCAGCAGCCAAGAGGGGGCGGGAGGACAGTCCTACGAGCAGTACTTC. Translating it yields CASSQEGAGGQSYEQYF.

V gene TRBV5-1 combines with J gene TRBJ2-3, with TRBD2 matching 9 bases. Trimming at V came to 5 bases and at J to 1 base, leaving 5 bases not matched to a gene. The length of the CDR3 is 15 residues. Germline V gene data show CDR1 as SGHRS and CDR2 as YFSETQ. The CDR3 protein is CASREAGGRTDTQYF. DNA for the CDR3: TGCGCCAGCAGGGAAGCGGGGGGCCGCACAGATACGCAGTATTTT. The whole variable domain, filled in from reference TRBV5-1 and TRBJ2-3, reads KAGVTQTPRYLIKTRGQQVTLSCSPISGHRSVSWYQQTPGQGLQFLFEYFSETQRNKGNFPGRFSGRQFSNSRSEMNVSTLELGDSALYLCASREAGGRTDTQYFGPGTRLTVL.